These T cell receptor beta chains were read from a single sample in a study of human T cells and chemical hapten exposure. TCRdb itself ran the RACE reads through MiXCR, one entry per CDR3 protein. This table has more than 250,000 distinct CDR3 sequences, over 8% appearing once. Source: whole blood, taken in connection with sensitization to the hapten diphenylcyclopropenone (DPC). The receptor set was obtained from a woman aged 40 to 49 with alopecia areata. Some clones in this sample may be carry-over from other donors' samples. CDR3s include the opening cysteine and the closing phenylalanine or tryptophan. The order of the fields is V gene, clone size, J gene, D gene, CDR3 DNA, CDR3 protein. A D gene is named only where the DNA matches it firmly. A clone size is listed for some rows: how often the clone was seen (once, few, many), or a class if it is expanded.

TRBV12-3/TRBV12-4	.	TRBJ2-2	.	TGTGCCAGCAGTTTACCGGACGGCACCGGGGAGCTGTTTTTT	CASSLPDGTGELFF
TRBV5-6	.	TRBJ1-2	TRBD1	TGTGCCAGCTCCCCTCAGGGGGCTTTCTATGGCTACACCTTC	CASSPQGAFYGYTF
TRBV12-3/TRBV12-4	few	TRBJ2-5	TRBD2	TGTGCCAGCAGTTTATTGGGACTAGCGGGAAGGGAGACCCAGTACTTC	CASSLLGLAGRETQYF
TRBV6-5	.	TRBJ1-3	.	TGTGCCAGCAGTTACGCACCGACGAGCTCTGGAAACACCATATATTTT	CASSYAPTSSGNTIYF
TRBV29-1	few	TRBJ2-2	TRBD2	TGCAGCGGCCGGCGGGAGATGAACACCGGGGAGCTGTTTTTT	CSGRREMNTGELFF
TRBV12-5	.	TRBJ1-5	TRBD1	TGTGCTAGTGGTTTGGGGACAGGGGCGAGGCATCAGCCCCAGCATTTT	CASGLGTGARHQPQHF
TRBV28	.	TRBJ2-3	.	TGTGCCAGCAGTTTAATATATCACCCGGGGAATACGCAGTATTTT	CASSLIYHPGNTQYF
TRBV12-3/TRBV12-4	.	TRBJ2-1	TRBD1	TGTGCCAGCACGGACAGGGCGACCTACAATGAGCAGTTCTTC	CASTDRATYNEQFF
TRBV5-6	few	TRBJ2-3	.	TGTGCCAGCAGCTTGGTGCTCTCCCAGTCCACAGATACGCAGTATTTT	CASSLVLSQSTDTQYF
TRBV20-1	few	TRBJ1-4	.	TGCAGTGCGTCACCGAGAGCTAATGAAAAACTGTTTTTT	CSASPRANEKLFF
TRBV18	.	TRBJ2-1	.	TGTGCCAGCTCACCGTCAGGGGAGGATGAGCAGTTCTTC	CASSPSGEDEQFF
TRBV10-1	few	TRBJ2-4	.	TGCGCCATCCACGGGGATCAGGGAACCAAAAACATTCAGTACTTC	CAIHGDQGTKNIQYF
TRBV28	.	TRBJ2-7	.	TGTGCCAGCAGTTCCCCCCACGAGCAGTACTTC	CASSSPHEQYF
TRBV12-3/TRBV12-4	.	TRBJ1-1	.	TGTGCCAGCAAGCTGTCCGTCGGGAGGACTGAAGCTTTCTTT	CASKLSVGRTEAFF
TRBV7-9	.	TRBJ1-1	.	TGTGCCAGCAGCTTAGAGGGGGTATCCACTGAAGCTTTCTTT	CASSLEGVSTEAFF
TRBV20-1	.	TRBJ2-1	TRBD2	TGCAGTGCGCACAATAGCGGGAAGGTTGGCAATGAGCAGTTCTTC	CSAHNSGKVGNEQFF
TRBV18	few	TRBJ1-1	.	TGTGCCAGCTCACCTGGACAGATAGCTGAAGCTTTCTTT	CASSPGQIAEAFF
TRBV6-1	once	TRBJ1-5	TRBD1	TGTGCCAGCAGAGCCCCCGGGACAGGGTTTCGCAATCAGCCCCAGCATTTT	CASRAPGTGFRNQPQHF
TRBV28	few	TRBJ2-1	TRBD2	TGTGCCAGCAGTTTGGCGGCTAGCGGGAGCTCCTACAATGAGCAGTTCTTC	CASSLAASGSSYNEQFF
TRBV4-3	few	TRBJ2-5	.	TGCGCCAGCAGCCAAGAATACCGGGGCCAAGAGACCCAGTACTTC	CASSQEYRGQETQYF
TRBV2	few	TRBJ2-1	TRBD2	TGTGCCAGCAGTGAACTCACGAGCGGGATCCAGTTCTTC	CASSELTSGIQFF
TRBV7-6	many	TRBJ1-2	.	TGTGCCAGCAGCCAGGGAATGGACTATGGCTACACCTTC	CASSQGMDYGYTF
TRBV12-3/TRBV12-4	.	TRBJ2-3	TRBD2	TGTGCCAGCTCCCCCCGTAGCGGGAGTGATACGCAGTATTTT	CASSPRSGSDTQYF
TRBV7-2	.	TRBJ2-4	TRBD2	TGTGCCAGCAGCTTAATCAGACTAGCGGTAGCCAAAAACATTCAGTACTTC	CASSLIRLAVAKNIQYF